What follows are 25 T cell receptor beta chains derived from one specimen sequenced in a study of shared clonotypes between healthy human individuals. Sequencing used immunoSEQ multiplex PCR; TCRdb keeps in-frame clones, though not all of them. The repertoire includes about 2.1 million clones, just over 90% of them detected once, and about 1.7% sits in the top ten. The naive CD8 population came from CD45RO-negative cells selected for CCR7, without terminally differentiated effector memory CD45RA+ cells. Material for sequencing was naive CD8+ T cells from PBMCs. The receptors originated from a man aged 18 to 29 in good health. Some clones in this sample may be carry-over from other donors' samples.

The chain uses TRBV7-8 and TRBJ1-4; D is uncertain. Germline V gives CDR1 SGHVS, CDR2 FQNEAQ. This CDR3 has 15 amino acids. V was trimmed by 1 base and J by 5 bases, leaving 11 bases between them. CDR3 residues: CASSLVSSVNEKLFF. The CDR3 DNA sequence: TGTGCCAGCAGCTTAGTTTCCTCAGTCAATGAAAAACTGTTTTTT.

The chain recombines TRBV30 with TRBJ2-1; D is unclear. This CDR3 has 11 amino acids. V lost 0 bases and J lost 9, with 6 bases in between. The germline V gene encodes CDR1 GTSNPN and CDR2 SVGIG (reference sequence). The DNA for the CDR3 is TGTGCCTGGAGTGTAGTAGTTGAGCAGTTCTTC. This translates into CAWSVVVEQFF. Looking up the rest from reference TRBV30 and TRBJ2-1 gives the full variable domain: SQTIHQWPATLVQPVGSPLSLECTVEGTSNPNLYWYRQAAGRGLQLLFYSVGIGQISSEVPQNLSASRPQDRQFILSSKKLLLSDSGFYLCAWSVVVEQFFGPGTRLTVL.

The rearrangement joins TRBV7-9 to TRBJ1-4; the match to TRBD1 covers 7 bases. V was clipped by 5 bases and J by 7 bases; unmatched bases: 19. The CDR3 extends over 18 amino acids. The germline V gene encodes CDR1 SEHNR and CDR2 FQNEAQ (reference sequence). Written as DNA, the CDR3 is TGTGCCAGCAGCATCACGCTCGAATTAGGGGGCGTTGGTGAAAAACTGTTTTTT. It encodes CASSITLELGGVGEKLFF.

Here the CDR3 reads CASSSGTGWVEQYF. The CDR3 nucleotides are TGTGCCAGCAGCTCCGGGACAGGGTGGGTCGAGCAGTACTTC. The chain couples TRBV5-8 to TRBJ2-7; 9 bases fit TRBD1. The CDR3 loop spans 14 amino acids. Germline-derived CDR1 and CDR2 are SGHTS and YDEGEE. The J segment lost 6 bases and the V segment lost 3 bases, leaving 7 bases of the junction unmatched.

This clone is a singleton in its sample. The V call is TRBV11-2, the J call TRBJ2-1; 8 bases match TRBD2. Germline V gene sequence: CDR1 SGHAT, CDR2 FQNNGV. With 2 bases clipped from V and 0 bases from J, the junction kept 6 bases outside the gene matches. There are 17 residues in the CDR3. CDR3 in amino acids: CASSLPRGGLSYNEQFF. The CDR3 nucleotides are TGTGCCAGCAGCTTACCCCGGGGGGGACTCTCCTACAATGAGCAGTTCTTC.

The gene calls are TRBV2 and TRBJ2-5; 7 bases line up with TRBD2. Germline-derived CDR1 and CDR2 are SNHLY and FYNNEI. The V and J ends lost 2 bases and 2 bases, in that order; junction bases with no gene match: 8. The CDR3 totals 16 residues. The CDR3 bases are TGTGCCAGCAGTGAACCAAGACTAGCTGAACAAGAGACCCAGTACTTC. It yields the protein CASSEPRLAEQETQYF.

The V gene is TRBV2, the J gene TRBJ1-2; D is uncertain. Germline assignment: CDR1 SNHLY and CDR2 FYNNEI. CDR3 length: 17 amino acids. V was clipped by 6 bases and J by 3 bases, with 23 bases between them. The CDR3 protein is CASSTFGRSYRDYGYTF. CDR3 bases: TGTGCCAGCAGCACCTTCGGGAGGAGCTACCGGGACTATGGCTACACCTTC.

This clone occurred a few times. The chain has TRBV28 and TRBJ1-2; D uncertain. Per germline, CDR1 MDHEN and CDR2 SYDVKM. The CDR3 runs 15 residues. The V end was cut by 4 bases, the J end by 0 bases, with 12 bases between. CDR3 nucleotides: TGTGCCAGCAGTTATCTTAATCGGCCTAACTATGGCTACACCTTC. Translating it yields CASSYLNRPNYGYTF.

The chain recombines TRBV9 with TRBJ1-1; no firm D call. This CDR3 spans 15 amino acids. Germline values: CDR1 SGDLS, CDR2 YYNGEE. Between the trimmed V and J ends, which lost 3 bases and 4 bases, there was a span of 16 bases. Here the CDR3 reads CASSAYASSGTEAFF. DNA of the CDR3: TGTGCCAGCAGCGCGTACGCCAGCTCTGGCACTGAAGCTTTCTTT.

This clone is a singleton in its sample. This specimen includes other DNA sequences encoding the same CDR3. The gene calls are TRBV7-9 and TRBJ1-5; 10 bases map to TRBD1. CDR3 length: 14 amino acids. The V and J ends lost 5 bases and 4 bases, in that order; junction bases with no gene match: 2. Germline V gives CDR1 SEHNR, CDR2 FQNEAQ (reference sequence). The CDR3 nucleotides read TGTGCCAGCAGCAGGGGACAGGGGAATCAGCCCCAGCATTTT. Translating it yields CASSRGQGNQPQHF.

The CDR3 nucleotides are TGTGCCAGCAGCTTAGGTTCTAGCGGGCGCGGCTACGAGCAGTACTTC. It yields the protein CASSLGSSGRGYEQYF. The chain employs TRBV11-2 and TRBJ2-7; TRBD2 agrees at 8 bases. Trimming cost V 1 base and J 3 bases; bases outside gene matches: 8. This CDR3 has 16 amino acids. The germline CDR1 and CDR2 sequences are SGHAT and FQNNGV.

V gene TRBV13 combines with J gene TRBJ2-5, with D perhaps matching TRBD1 (5 bases). Trimming shortened V by 5 bases and J by 5 bases, and 15 bases separated the two germline ends. The germline V gene encodes CDR1 PRHDT and CDR2 FYEKMQ (reference sequence). The CDR3 extends over 14 amino acids. CDR3 nucleotides: TGTGCCAGCAGCATCTTCACAGGCGAGGAGACCCAGTACTTC. This encodes CASSIFTGEETQYF.

This clone is a singleton in its sample. The genes are TRBV5-4 and TRBJ2-7; a possible D gene is TRBD2 (7 bases). This CDR3 region has 16 residues. Germline loops: CDR1 SGHNT, CDR2 YYREEE (reference sequence). V was trimmed by 0 bases and J by 6 bases, leaving 19 bases between them. The CDR3 reads CASSLAGAGAFPEQYF. The CDR3 nucleotides read TGTGCCAGCAGCTTGGCCGGGGCGGGGGCGTTTCCCGAGCAGTACTTC. Based on the CDR3 plus reference TRBV5-4 and TRBJ2-7, the full variable domain is ETGVTQSPTHLIKTRGQQVTLRCSSQSGHNTVSWYQQALGQGPQFIFQYYREEENGRGNFPPRFSGLQFPNYSSELNVNALELDDSALYLCASSLAGAGAFPEQYFGPGTRLTVT.

This clone was seen just once. CDR3 residues: CASSMGAASLYQPQHF. In DNA, the CDR3 is TGTGCCAGTAGTATGGGGGCAGCGTCGCTCTATCAGCCCCAGCATTTT. This chain uses TRBV19 with TRBJ1-5; a weak D match, TRBD1 (6 bases). This CDR3 has 16 amino acids. V dropped 3 bases and J dropped 5 bases, with 17 bases sitting between them. Germline CDR1 LNHDA, CDR2 SQIVND (reference sequence).

The CDR3 DNA sequence: TGTGCCAGCAGCGAAGGGAGGGGGAGCACAGATACGCAGTATTTT. This gives the protein CASSEGRGSTDTQYF. This chain uses TRBV9 with TRBJ2-3; possibly TRBD2 for D (7 bases). V dropped 3 bases and J dropped 0 bases, with 11 bases sitting between them. CDR1 SGDLS and CDR2 YYNGEE come from the germline V gene. The CDR3 is 15 amino acids.

The V call is TRBV27, the J call TRBJ1-1; no reliable D call. V dropped 0 bases and J dropped 3 bases, with 8 bases sitting between them. The CDR3 is 14 residues long. CDR1 is MNHEY and CDR2 is SMNVEV in the germline V gene (reference sequence). The CDR3 sequence is CASSLSRGYTEAFF. Written as DNA, the CDR3 is TGTGCCAGCAGTTTATCGAGAGGGTACACTGAAGCTTTCTTT.

The chain has TRBV28 and TRBJ1-3; D gene ambiguous. This CDR3 has 15 residues. The V and J ends lost 6 bases and 3 bases respectively, with 15 bases between them. The V gene's germline CDR1 is MDHEN and CDR2 SYDVKM. In DNA form, the CDR3 reads TGTGCCAGCAGCCCCCTCGGAGGAGGTGGAAACACCATATATTTT. This codes for CASSPLGGGGNTIYF.

The chain joins TRBV11-2 to TRBJ2-6; 9 nucleotides line up with TRBD1. V lost 5 bases, J lost 2 bases, and 4 bases stayed unmatched. The CDR3 has 16 amino acids. Germline V gene sequence: CDR1 SGHAT, CDR2 FQNNGV. CDR3 protein: CASSPRTGAGANVLTF. The CDR3 bases are TGTGCCAGCAGCCCGAGGACAGGGGCTGGGGCCAACGTCCTGACTTTC.

This chain uses TRBV7-2 with TRBJ2-1; D tentatively fits TRBD1 or TRBD2 (6 bases each). CDR1 SGHTA and CDR2 FQGNSA come from the germline V gene. This CDR3 has 18 amino acids. Trimming stripped 7 bases from V and 0 bases from J, with 22 bases between. The CDR3 DNA reads TGTGCCAGCACCCGACTGGGGGGCAGACCTAGCTCCTACAATGAGCAGTTCTTC. Translation: CASTRLGGRPSSYNEQFF.

The V call is TRBV18, the J call TRBJ2-6; maybe TRBD2 (6 bases). From germline, CDR1 is KGHSH and CDR2 LQKENI. The V end was cut by 4 bases, the J end by 4 bases, with 14 bases between. This CDR3 has 16 amino acids. CDR3 DNA: TGTGCCAGCTCACTCCCCCCGGGGGTGGGGGCCAACGTCCTGACTTTC. Translated, it gives CASSLPPGVGANVLTF. Complete variable domain (other parts from reference TRBV18 and TRBJ2-6): NAGVMQNPRHLVRRRGQEARLRCSPMKGHSHVYWYRQLPEEGLKFMVYLQKENIIDESGMPKERFSAEFPKEGPSILRIQQVVRGDSAAYFCASSLPPGVGANVLTFGAGSRLTVL.

This rearrangement joins TRBV7-8 to TRBJ2-1; 9 bases map to TRBD1. The germline V gene encodes CDR1 SGHVS and CDR2 FQNEAQ. Losses at the gene ends were 2 bases for V and 0 bases for J; bases not matched to a gene: 20. The CDR3 loop spans 22 amino acids. The CDR3 DNA is TGTGCCAGCAGCTTACGGGGCCGGGGGACAGGGCCCACCAGCAGCTCCTACAATGAGCAGTTCTTC. It codes for CASSLRGRGTGPTSSSYNEQFF.

The chain couples TRBV7-8 to TRBJ2-3, with D perhaps matching TRBD2 (6 bases). V shed 2 bases and J shed 6 bases, with 12 bases lying between them. The CDR3 is 14 residues long. The germline V gene has CDR1 SGHVS and CDR2 FQNEAQ. The chain's CDR3 is CASSLNSGVDTQYF. CDR3 bases: TGTGCCAGCAGCTTAAACTCGGGAGTGGATACGCAGTATTTT.

With regard to this clone: The sample carries other DNA sequences with the same CDR3. V and J are TRBV11-2 and TRBJ2-7; no firm D call. V was trimmed by 4 bases and J by 0 bases, leaving 4 bases between them. Germline V gene sequence: CDR1 SGHAT, CDR2 FQNNGV. This CDR3 has 12 residues. CDR3 amino acids: CASSSDSYEQYF. The CDR3 region has the DNA TGTGCCAGCAGCTCAGACTCCTACGAGCAGTACTTC.

V and J are TRBV27 and TRBJ1-3, with D hard to call. With 2 bases removed from V and 2 bases from J, the gap between germline ends came to 7 bases. Germline lookup yields CDR1 MNHEY and CDR2 SMNVEV (reference sequence). The CDR3 extends over 14 amino acids. Written as DNA, the CDR3 is TGTGCCAGCAGTTTAAACGGACCTGGAAACACCATATATTTT. Protein product: CASSLNGPGNTIYF.

This sequence joins TRBV2 and TRBJ1-1, with 8 positions matching TRBD1. Per the germline V gene, CDR1 is SNHLY and CDR2 is FYNNEI. The CDR3 runs to 17 residues. Germline trimming cut 5 bases from V and 7 bases from J; bases unmatched to any gene: 18. The DNA of the CDR3 is TGTGCCAGCAGTCAACCCGGACAGGGAAAATATGGGAATGAAGCTTTCTTT. It specifies CASSQPGQGKYGNEAFF.